This T cell receptor beta chain was sequenced for a study of blood T cells in healthy people across ages. Per the germline V gene, CDR1 is SGHRS and CDR2 is YFSETQ. CDR3 length: 16 amino acids. Losses at the gene ends were 0 bases for V and 8 bases for J; bases not matched to a gene: 13. Per sample, a minimum of 6.5 million PBMCs were isolated. Then a second PCR, running roughly 7 to 11 cycles, was carried out with a sample-barcoded 5' primer and a J-beta primer mix. Each TCR beta cDNA got a 12-nucleotide random molecular identifier. MiXCR, applied by TCRdb to the 5' RACE reads, yields one record per CDR3 protein. The sample lists some 1,000,000 distinct CDR3 sequences, 25% occurring once. These data also formed part of another study, on T cells of mothers and their children.

This sequence joins TRBV5-1 and TRBJ1-2, with TRBD1 identical over 7 bases. The sequencing input was blood. This TCR was sampled from a girl aged 2 to 10 in good health. The DNA of the CDR3 is TGCGCCAGCAGCTTGGATAGGTCACCGGGACAGCCAGGCTACACCTTC. Protein product: CASSLDRSPGQPGYTF.